This is a list of T cell receptor beta chains from one sample in a study of regulatory T cells in long-lasting Graves disease. TCRdb used MiXCR to reprocess the multiplex PCR reads, holding one entry per CDR3 protein. The repertoire consists of about 520,000 distinct CDR3 sequences, with more than 10% occurring once and the leading ten covering over 7%. Another study also made use of these data, one on T cells in Graves' hyperthyroidism and ophthalmopathy.

Specimen: peripheral blood mononuclear cells (PBMCs), collected at new diagnosis, from a patient treated with antithyroid drugs. All receptors come from a woman aged 25 to 39 with Graves disease. Each CDR3 is given with its conserved first and last residue. The D gene is left open where the match is weak. Only part of the rows carry a size: once, few, many, or a class if the clone is expanded.

V gene,J gene,D gene,clone size,CDR3 DNA,CDR3 protein
TRBV11-2,TRBJ1-2,-,many,TGTGCCAGCAGCTTACAGGGAAACGGCTACACCTTC,CASSLQGNGYTF
TRBV4-3,TRBJ2-2,-,few,TGCGCCAGCAGCCAAGGACTAGTATACACCGGGGAGCTGTTTTTT,CASSQGLVYTGELFF
TRBV30,TRBJ2-7,-,many,TGTGCCTGGAGGGACCCGCCCTACGAGCAGTACTTC,CAWRDPPYEQYF
TRBV29-1,TRBJ2-2,-,many,TGCAGCGTTGAGGACTCCCTCACCGGGGAGCTGTTTTTT,CSVEDSLTGELFF
TRBV7-9,TRBJ1-2,-,few,TGTGCCAGCAGCCCAGGGGACCAGTCCGGCTACACCTTC,CASSPGDQSGYTF
TRBV4-1,TRBJ1-4,-,-,TGCGCCAGCAGCCAAGAGGAAGGGAGAAAACTGTTTTTT,CASSQEEGRKLFF
TRBV5-6,TRBJ1-1,-,-,TGTGCCAGCAGCTTGGGGGTGTTTACTCCGGGCACTGAAGCTTTCTTT,CASSLGVFTPGTEAFF
TRBV28,TRBJ2-7,TRBD1,many,TGTGCCAGCACTGGACAGGCCTACGAGCAGTACTTC,CASTGQAYEQYF
TRBV9,TRBJ2-1,-,-,TGTGCCAGCAGCGCCGGGGGGCTAGCGGATACCATCAGCTCCTACAATGAGCAGTTCTTC,CASSAGGLADTISSYNEQFF
TRBV10-3,TRBJ2-7,TRBD1,-,TGTGCCATCAGTACCGGACAGGGTTACGAGCAGTACTTC,CAISTGQGYEQYF
TRBV4-1,TRBJ2-1,-,few,TGCGCCAGCAGCGCGCTTGGAATAAGCTCCTACAATGAGCAGTTCTTC,CASSALGISSYNEQFF
TRBV4-3,TRBJ2-5,-,-,TGCGCCAGCAGCCAAGATTTGTACGCGGGATTCAGCGAACGGGAGACCCAGTACTTC,CASSQDLYAGFSERETQYF